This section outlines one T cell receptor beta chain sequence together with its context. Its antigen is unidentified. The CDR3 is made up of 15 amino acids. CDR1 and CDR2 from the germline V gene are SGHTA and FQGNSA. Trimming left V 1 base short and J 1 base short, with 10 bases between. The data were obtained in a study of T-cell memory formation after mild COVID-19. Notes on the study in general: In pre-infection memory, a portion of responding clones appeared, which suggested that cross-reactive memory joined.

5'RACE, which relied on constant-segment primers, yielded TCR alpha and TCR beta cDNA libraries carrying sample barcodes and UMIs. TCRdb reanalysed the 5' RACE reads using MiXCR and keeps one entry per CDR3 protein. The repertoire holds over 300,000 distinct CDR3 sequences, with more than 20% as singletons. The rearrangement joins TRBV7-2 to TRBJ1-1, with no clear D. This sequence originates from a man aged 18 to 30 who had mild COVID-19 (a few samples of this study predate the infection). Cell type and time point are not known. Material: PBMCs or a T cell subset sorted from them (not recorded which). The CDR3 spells CASSLEVRTNTEAFF. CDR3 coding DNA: TGTGCCAGCAGCTTAGAGGTCAGGACGAACACTGAAGCTTTCTTT.